The 23 T cell receptor beta chains below come from one sample, sequenced in a study of cytomegalovirus exposure and HLA in healthy donors (dated by TCRdb to about 2017). The library relied on the immunoSEQ multiplex PCR assay. A mixture of 60 forward primers for TCR Vbeta segments and 13 reverse primers for TCR Jbeta segments was used in the multiplex PCR. The table comes from immuneACCESS by way of TCRdb, which keeps in-frame sequences with V and J called. Part of the clones is missing from these tables; in studies checked, under half for an unresolved V gene and the rest for unknown reasons. The sample table lists around 31,000 clones, approximately 87% of them with a count of one. Of the sample, around 3% falls within the top ten clones. Sequencing used PBMCs. All receptors come from a boy between 10 and 17 years old in good health and CMV-seronegative.

The chain couples TRBV7-6 to TRBJ2-1; D is possibly TRBD2 (6 bases). The germline gives CDR1 SGHVS, CDR2 FNYEAQ. V was shortened by 5 bases and J by 8 bases, with 16 bases between the two germline ends. The CDR3 runs to 14 residues. The DNA for the CDR3 is TGTGCCAGCAGCCCTAGCGACCTATCCGATGAGCAGTTCTTC. It translates to CASSPSDLSDEQFF.

The chain has TRBV5-1 and TRBJ2-5, with 14 bases aligning to TRBD2. Germline CDR1 is SGHRS and CDR2 is YFSETQ. CDR3 length equals 16 residues. Losses at the gene ends were 2 bases for V and 1 base for J; bases not matched to a gene: 1. The CDR3: CASSFGTSGGQETQYF. The CDR3 coding sequence is TGCGCCAGCAGCTTCGGGACTAGCGGGGGCCAAGAGACCCAGTACTTC.

The chain is built from TRBV7-9 and TRBJ2-5, with 12 bases that match TRBD2. CDR3 length: 16 amino acids. The V and J ends lost 5 bases and 4 bases, in that order; junction bases with no gene match: 8. CDR1 SEHNR and CDR2 FQNEAQ come from the germline V gene (reference sequence). CDR3 in amino acids: CASSDGLAGFIETQYF. Here the CDR3 DNA reads TGTGCCAGCAGCGATGGACTAGCGGGGTTCATAGAGACCCAGTACTTC.

This chain uses TRBV11-3 with TRBJ2-5, with TRBD2 matching 9 bases. The CDR3 contains 14 residues. Trimming cost V 4 bases and J 4 bases; bases outside gene matches: 4. The germline V gene has CDR1 SGHNT and CDR2 YENEEA. CDR3 sequence: CASSSSGASETQYF. CDR3 nucleotides: TGTGCCAGCAGCTCTAGCGGGGCCTCAGAGACCCAGTACTTC.

V gene TRBV6-4 combines with J gene TRBJ1-5; no reliable D call. The germline V gene encodes CDR1 MRHNA and CDR2 SNTAGT. The CDR3 sequence is 15 residues long. Trimming removed 3 bases at V and 2 bases at J, with 11 bases between. The CDR3 DNA is TGTGCCAGCAGTGATCGGAGGGTCCGCAATCAGCCCCAGCATTTT. As protein: CASSDRRVRNQPQHF.

The chain combines TRBV29-1 with TRBJ2-7; 9 nucleotides align to TRBD2. The CDR3 length is 15 residues. The germline V gene encodes CDR1 SQVTM and CDR2 ANQGSEA. The V and J ends lost 0 bases and 4 bases, in that order; junction bases with no gene match: 7. The CDR3 DNA is TGCAGCGTTGAAGATTCGACTAGCGGCAAATACGAGCAGTACTTC. Translating it yields CSVEDSTSGKYEQYF.

The rearrangement links TRBV11-2 to TRBJ2-1; TRBD1 aligns across 7 bases. V lost 5 bases and J lost 4; bases outside the gene matches: 11. The CDR3 has 16 residues. Germline V gene sequence: CDR1 SGHAT, CDR2 FQNNGV. CDR3 sequence: CASSRGQGVWYNEQFF. Written as DNA, the CDR3 is TGTGCCAGCAGCCGCGGGCAGGGGGTGTGGTACAATGAGCAGTTCTTC.

This clone was seen a single time. This rearrangement joins TRBV4-1 to TRBJ2-5, with 7 bases matching TRBD2. V lost 1 base to trimming and J lost 1 base; unmatched junction nucleotides: 3. The CDR3 runs to 15 residues. Germline assignment: CDR1 MGHRA and CDR2 YSYEKL. CDR3 in DNA: TGCGCCAGCAGCCAAGTGGGGACTATCCAAGAGACCCAGTACTTC. Translated: CASSQVGTIQETQYF.

The J gene is TRBJ1-6, the V gene TRBV11-2; no clear D gene. V lost 3 bases and J lost 8, with 14 bases in between. CDR3 size: 15 residues. Per germline, CDR1 SGHAT and CDR2 FQNNGV. CDR3 sequence (DNA): TGTGCCAGCAGCTTTAATCCCGACGAGGATTCACCCCTCCACTTT. It yields the protein CASSFNPDEDSPLHF.

The J gene is TRBJ1-5, the V gene TRBV27; D is perhaps TRBD1 (5 bases). Trimming removed 0 bases from V and 7 bases from J, with 10 bases in between. The CDR3 runs 14 residues. The germline V gene encodes CDR1 MNHEY and CDR2 SMNVEV (reference sequence). The CDR3 protein is CASSLSPGSQPQHF. The CDR3 nucleotides are TGTGCCAGCAGTTTATCGCCAGGGTCACAGCCCCAGCATTTT.

The genes are TRBV11-3 and TRBJ2-5, with D possibly matching TRBD1 (5 bases). This CDR3 has 15 residues. V was cut by 1 base and J by 3 bases, with 12 bases left in between. Germline values: CDR1 SGHNT, CDR2 YENEEA. The CDR3 region is CASSLGGGQKETQYF. In DNA, the CDR3 is TGTGCCAGCAGCTTAGGGGGCGGCCAGAAAGAGACCCAGTACTTC.

The DNA for the CDR3 is TGTGCCAGCAGCTCCCTCCCCACTAGCGGGGCCTACGAGCAGTACTTC. Translating it yields CASSSLPTSGAYEQYF. The genes are TRBV7-6 and TRBJ2-7; 10 nucleotides match TRBD2. The germline V gene has CDR1 SGHVS and CDR2 FNYEAQ. The CDR3 has 16 residues. The ends lost 4 bases at V and 2 bases at J; junction bases unmatched: 8.

V and J are TRBV28 and TRBJ2-1, with TRBD2 matching 9 bases. The CDR3 is 15 residues long. Per the germline V gene, CDR1 is MDHEN and CDR2 is SYDVKM. V was pared by 8 bases and J by 6 bases, with 11 bases of the junction left unmatched. The CDR3 spells CASGGAGGPINEQFF. For the CDR3, the DNA is TGTGCCAGCGGTGGGGCGGGGGGGCCGATCAATGAGCAGTTCTTC.

V usage is TRBV19 and J usage is TRBJ2-6; D not resolved. Germline values: CDR1 LNHDA, CDR2 SQIVND (reference sequence). Trimming shortened V by 6 bases and J by 1 base, and 13 bases separated the two germline ends. This CDR3 comprises 16 residues. The CDR3 DNA is TGTGCCAGTAGCGTGGCGCGAGGTTCTGGGGCCAACGTCCTGACTTTC. Its protein product is CASSVARGSGANVLTF.

V is TRBV28 and J is TRBJ2-7; 15 nucleotides line up with TRBD2. The junction had 9 bases not matched to a gene; V was cut back by 6 bases and J by 0 bases. This CDR3 is built from 18 residues. Germline CDR1 is MDHEN and CDR2 is SYDVKM. The CDR3 DNA reads TGTGCCAGCAGCGGACTAGCGGGGGGGGCCGGTAGCTCCTACGAGCAGTACTTC. It translates to CASSGLAGGAGSSYEQYF.

This sequence joins TRBV11-2 and TRBJ2-1; 10 positions agree with TRBD2. The CDR3 extends over 18 amino acids. The V segment lost 1 base and the J segment 1 base; nucleotides outside the gene matches: 7. CDR1 is SGHAT, CDR2 FQNNGV, per germline. As DNA, the CDR3 is TGTGCCAGCAGCTTAGTGGTAGCGGGGGGTTATTCCTACAATGAGCAGTTCTTC. Encoded protein: CASSLVVAGGYSYNEQFF.

The chain joins TRBV14 to TRBJ2-1; TRBD2 agrees at 11 bases. The V gene's germline CDR1 is SGHDN and CDR2 FVKESK. J was trimmed by 5 bases and V by 0 bases; bases with no gene match: 6. This CDR3 has 17 residues. The CDR3 spells CASSQDGVSGGDNEQFF. Written as DNA, the CDR3 is TGTGCCAGCAGCCAAGATGGTGTTAGCGGGGGGGACAATGAGCAGTTCTTC.

The chain employs TRBV19 and TRBJ1-6, with TRBD1 matching over 9 bases. The CDR3 contains 15 residues. Trimming took 5 bases from V and 8 from J; bases not matched to a gene: 7. Germline V lookup: CDR1 LNHDA, CDR2 SQIVND (reference sequence). CDR3: CASSLPGQGYSPLHF. In nucleotides, the CDR3 is TGTGCCAGTAGTCTACCGGGACAGGGTTATTCACCCCTCCACTTT.

This clone was found once. This sequence joins TRBV7-3 and TRBJ2-3; 9 bases are a match to TRBD2. The CDR3 extends over 14 amino acids. The V and J ends lost 5 bases and 1 base, in that order; junction bases with no gene match: 1. Germline assignment: CDR1 SGHTA and CDR2 FQGTGA. CDR3 bases: TGTGCCAGCAGCGCTAGCGGGGGCACAGATACGCAGTATTTT. This translates into CASSASGGTDTQYF.

The chain combines TRBV4-3 with TRBJ1-2; the D gene is possibly TRBD1 (5 bases). The CDR3 sequence is 14 residues long. Germline V gives CDR1 LGHNA, CDR2 YSLEER. Between the trimmed V and J ends, which lost 5 bases and 7 bases, there was a span of 17 bases. Here the CDR3 reads CASSSGGGWSGYTF. CDR3 nucleotide sequence: TGCGCCAGCAGCTCCGGCGGGGGATGGTCTGGCTACACCTTC.

The chain joins TRBV19 to TRBJ1-6, with D possibly TRBD1 on 5 matching bases. The V end lost 0 bases, the J end lost 9 bases, and 12 bases lay between the germline ends. CDR3 size: 15 residues. Germline lookup yields CDR1 LNHDA and CDR2 SQIVND (reference sequence). CDR3 sequence (DNA): TGTGCCAGTAGTATAGATGACAGTTTGCTTTCACCCCTCCACTTT. It specifies CASSIDDSLLSPLHF. Full variable domain (outside the CDR3, taken from reference TRBV19 and TRBJ1-6): DGGITQSPKYLFRKEGQNVTLSCEQNLNHDAMYWYRQDPGQGLRLIYYSQIVNDFQKGDIAEGYSVSREKKESFPLTVTSAQKNPTAFYLCASSIDDSLLSPLHFGNGTRLTVT.

The chain uses TRBV5-8 and TRBJ2-3, with D tentatively TRBD1 (7 bases). The CDR3 spans 18 residues. V was clipped by 7 bases and J by 3 bases, with 27 bases between them. Germline V gene data show CDR1 as SGHTS and CDR2 as YDEGEE. Written as DNA, the CDR3 is TGTGCCAGCGGAAGCTTGGGGTTGGTGGAGGGGGCAACAGATACGCAGTATTTT. It encodes CASGSLGLVEGATDTQYF.

J is TRBJ2-3 and V is TRBV28; 9 positions agree with TRBD1. Germline assignment: CDR1 MDHEN and CDR2 SYDVKM. V gave up 6 bases and J gave up 5 bases; unmatched junction bases: 9. This CDR3 has 15 residues. Here the CDR3 DNA reads TGTGCCAGCAGCGGAGTGGGACAGGGAAGAGATACGCAGTATTTT. Translated, it gives CASSGVGQGRDTQYF.